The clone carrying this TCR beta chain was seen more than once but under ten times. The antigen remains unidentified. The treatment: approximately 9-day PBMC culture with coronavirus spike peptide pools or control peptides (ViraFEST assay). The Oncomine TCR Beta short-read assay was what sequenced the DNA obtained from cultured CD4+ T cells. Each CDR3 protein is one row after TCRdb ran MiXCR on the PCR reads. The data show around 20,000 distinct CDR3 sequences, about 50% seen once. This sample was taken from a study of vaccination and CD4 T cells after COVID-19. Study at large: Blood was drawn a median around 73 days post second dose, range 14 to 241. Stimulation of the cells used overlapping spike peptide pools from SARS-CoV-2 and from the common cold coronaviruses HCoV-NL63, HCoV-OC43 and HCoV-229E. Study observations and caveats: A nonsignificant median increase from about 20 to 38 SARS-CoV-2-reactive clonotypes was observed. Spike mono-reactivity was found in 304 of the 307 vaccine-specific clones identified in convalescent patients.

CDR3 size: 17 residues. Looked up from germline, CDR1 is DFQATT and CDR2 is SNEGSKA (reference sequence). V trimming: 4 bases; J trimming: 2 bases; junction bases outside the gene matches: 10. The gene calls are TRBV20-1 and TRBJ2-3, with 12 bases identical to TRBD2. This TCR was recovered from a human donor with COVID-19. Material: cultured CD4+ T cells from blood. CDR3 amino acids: CSATTPRLAGVTDTQYF. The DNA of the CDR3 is TGCAGTGCTACCACACCTAGACTAGCGGGGGTCACAGATACGCAGTATTTT.